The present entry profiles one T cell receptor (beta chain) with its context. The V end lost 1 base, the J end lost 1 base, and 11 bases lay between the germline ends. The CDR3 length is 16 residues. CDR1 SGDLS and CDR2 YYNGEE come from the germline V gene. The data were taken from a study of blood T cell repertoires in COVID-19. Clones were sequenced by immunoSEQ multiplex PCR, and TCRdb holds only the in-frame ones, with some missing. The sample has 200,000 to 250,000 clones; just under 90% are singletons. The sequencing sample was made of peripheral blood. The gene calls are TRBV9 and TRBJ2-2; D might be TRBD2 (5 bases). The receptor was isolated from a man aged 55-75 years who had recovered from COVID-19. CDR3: CASSVSSGWNTGELFF. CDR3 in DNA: TGTGCCAGCAGCGTATCCAGCGGATGGAACACCGGGGAGCTGTTTTTT.